This record concerns one T cell receptor beta chain sequence. Its antigen is not identified. The data originate from a study of CD4 T cells in relation to SARS-CoV-2 and coronaviruses. Study at large: PBMCs were cultured with antigen for over nine days before TCR beta sequencing. Of the patients, about 8 were male, 4 female, two Hispanic.

Losses at the gene ends were 1 base for V and 7 bases for J; bases not matched to a gene: 9. CDR3 length: 15 residues. CDR1 and CDR2 from the germline V gene are MGHRA and YSYEKL. Sequencing used immunoSEQ multiplex PCR; TCRdb keeps in-frame clones, though not all of them. In the table there are 35,000 or so clones, 70% to 85% of which are singletons. Sequencing used memory CD4+ T cells from PBMCs, cultured in vitro. The clonotype originates from an adult with COVID-19. The chain employs TRBV4-1 and TRBJ1-2; 7 bases fit TRBD1. This chain's CDR3 is CASSQGQGQRSGYTF. The CDR3 DNA is TGCGCCAGCAGCCAAGGCCAGGGACAGAGGTCTGGCTACACCTTC.